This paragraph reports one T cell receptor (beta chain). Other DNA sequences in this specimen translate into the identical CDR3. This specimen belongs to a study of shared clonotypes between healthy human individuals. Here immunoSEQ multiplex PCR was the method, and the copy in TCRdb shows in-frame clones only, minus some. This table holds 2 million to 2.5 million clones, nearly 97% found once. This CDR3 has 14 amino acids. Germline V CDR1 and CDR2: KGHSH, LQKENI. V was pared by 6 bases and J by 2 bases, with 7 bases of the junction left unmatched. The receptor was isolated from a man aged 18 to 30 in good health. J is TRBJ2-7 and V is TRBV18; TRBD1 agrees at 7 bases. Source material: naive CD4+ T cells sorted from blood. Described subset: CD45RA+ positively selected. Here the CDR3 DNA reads TGTGCCAGCTCGCCGCGACAGGGAGCCTACGAGCAGTACTTC. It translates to CASSPRQGAYEQYF. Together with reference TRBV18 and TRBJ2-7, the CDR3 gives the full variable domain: NAGVMQNPRHLVRRRGQEARLRCSPMKGHSHVYWYRQLPEEGLKFMVYLQKENIIDESGMPKERFSAEFPKEGPSILRIQQVVRGDSAAYFCASSPRQGAYEQYFGPGTRLTVT.